Detailed here is one T cell receptor (beta chain). What it binds is unknown. The CDR3 has 14 residues. Germline V gene lookup returns CDR1 SQVTM and CDR2 ANQGSEA. The V end was cut by 6 bases, the J end by 2 bases, with 14 bases between. The time point here: cycle 4 day 1 (C4D1), after more than 5 weeks of nivolumab. Brentuximab vedotin exposure varied, and every patient relapsed after autologous stem cell transplantation. This specimen belongs to a study of PD-1 blockade in classical Hodgkin lymphoma. Study details: Intravenous nivolumab at 3 mg/kg was given to patients every 2 weeks. Study-wide points: The repertoire differences lack a defined cause, possibly disease activity or prior therapy.

Some clones are missing from TCRdb's copy, which holds only in-frame ones; the method was immunoSEQ multiplex PCR. Among approximately 30,000 clones listed, around three quarters were seen once. The chain employs TRBV29-1 and TRBJ1-3; maybe TRBD1 (5 bases). This TCR was recovered from a human donor with classical Hodgkin lymphoma. The sequences come from peripheral blood mononuclear cells (PBMCs), collected before the fourth cycle of nivolumab. DNA for the CDR3: TGCAGCGTGACGATACAGGTTCCTGGAAACACCATATATTTT. Amino acid sequence: CSVTIQVPGNTIYF.